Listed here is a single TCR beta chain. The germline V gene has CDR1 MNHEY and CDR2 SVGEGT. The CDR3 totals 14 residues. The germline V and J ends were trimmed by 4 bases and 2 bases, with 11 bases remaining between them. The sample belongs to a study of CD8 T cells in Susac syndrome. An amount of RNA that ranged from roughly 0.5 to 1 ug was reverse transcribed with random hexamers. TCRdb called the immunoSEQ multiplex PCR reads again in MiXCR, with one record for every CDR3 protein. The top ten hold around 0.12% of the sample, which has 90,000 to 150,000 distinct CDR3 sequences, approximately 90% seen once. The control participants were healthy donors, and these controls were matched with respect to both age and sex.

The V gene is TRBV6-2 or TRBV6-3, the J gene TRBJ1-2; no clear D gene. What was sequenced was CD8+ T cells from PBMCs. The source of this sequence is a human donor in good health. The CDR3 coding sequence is TGTGCCAGCAGTTCCGAGAGGGTGAACTATGGCTACACCTTC. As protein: CASSSERVNYGYTF.